The 9 T cell receptor beta chains below all came from one sample that was sequenced in a study of blood T cells in healthy people across ages. A second PCR of 7 to 11 cycles used a sample-barcoded 5' primer and a J-beta primer mix. From the 5' RACE reads, TCRdb called clonotypes with MiXCR, one entry per CDR3 protein. The sample yields 1.5 million or so distinct CDR3 sequences, around two fifths seen once. The specimen was blood. The receptors originated from a young woman in good health.

The V gene is TRBV12-3 or TRBV12-4, the J gene TRBJ1-3; D is unclear. The CDR3 is 14 amino acids. The V end was cut by 2 bases, the J end by 0 bases, with 5 bases between. Here the CDR3 reads CASSLSVSGNTIYF. CDR3 sequence (DNA): TGTGCCAGCAGTTTATCAGTCTCTGGAAACACCATATATTTT.

This clonotype was counted only a few times. This rearrangement joins TRBV27 to TRBJ2-7; 12 bases are a match to TRBD2. The trim removed 6 bases at V and 2 bases at J, leaving 8 bases unmatched. Germline V gene lookup returns CDR1 MNHEY and CDR2 SMNVEV (reference sequence). This CDR3 region has 16 residues. Here the CDR3 reads CASRGGTSGLTYEQYF. DNA of the CDR3: TGTGCCAGCAGGGGCGGGACTAGCGGGCTTACCTACGAGCAGTACTTC.

The chain links TRBV3-1 to TRBJ1-2; tentative D call: TRBD1 (5 bases). The CDR3 has 14 amino acids. Germline V gene sequence: CDR1 LGHDT, CDR2 YNNKEL (reference sequence). Trimming pared 4 bases from V and 0 bases from J, leaving 9 bases between. CDR3 residues: CASSPMGANYGYTF. The CDR3 DNA sequence: TGTGCCAGCAGCCCGATGGGGGCTAACTATGGCTACACCTTC. The complete variable domain, with remaining parts taken from reference TRBV3-1 and TRBJ1-2, reads DTAVSQTPKYLVTQMGNDKSIKCEQNLGHDTMYWYKQDSKKFLKIMFSYNNKELIINETVPNRFSPKSPDKAHLNLHINSLELGDSAVYFCASSPMGANYGYTFGSGTRLTVV.

In this sample, this clonotype turned up once. V gene TRBV20-1 combines with J gene TRBJ2-1, with 12 bases identical to TRBD2. Near its end, the DNA agrees better with TRBJ2-7, so the J call may be wrong. The CDR3 has 15 amino acids. From germline, CDR1 is DFQATT and CDR2 SNEGSKA (reference sequence). The CDR3 region has the DNA TGCAGTGCTGCACTCCCACTAGCGGGAGGTAATGAGCAGTACTTC. Its translation: CSAALPLAGGNEQYF.

This clonotype was detected a few times. This rearrangement joins TRBV7-9 to TRBJ1-2; 7 positions match TRBD1. With V trimmed by 5 bases and J by 6 bases, 9 bases remained unmatched. CDR3 length: 14 amino acids. Germline lookup yields CDR1 SEHNR and CDR2 FQNEAQ (reference sequence). The CDR3 coding sequence is TGTGCCAGCAGCCTTGACAGGGAAATGGATGGCTACACCTTC. Protein sequence: CASSLDREMDGYTF.

The chain couples TRBV11-2 to TRBJ1-1; D is uncertain. Germline CDR1 reads SGHAT; CDR2 reads FQNNGV. This CDR3 comprises 16 residues. Trimming took off 3 bases at V and 0 bases at J, with 14 bases between the two ends. This CDR3 reads CASSFPRHSLNTEAFF. The CDR3 region has the DNA TGTGCCAGCAGCTTCCCGCGGCATTCCTTGAACACTGAAGCTTTCTTT.

This clonotype was detected a few times. The V and J genes are TRBV10-3 and TRBJ2-3; possibly TRBD2 for D (5 bases). The CDR3 is made up of 13 amino acids. The V gene's germline CDR1 is ENHRY and CDR2 SYGVKD. V lost 7 bases to trimming and J lost 4 bases, with 12 bases between them. The CDR3: CAITRVEADTQYF. CDR3 in DNA: TGTGCCATCACGAGGGTTGAAGCAGATACGCAGTATTTT.

This clonotype was recorded only once. The rearrangement links TRBV9 to TRBJ2-1, with 7 bases matching TRBD1. Trimming removed 0 bases from V and 7 bases from J; junction bases left unmatched: 13. From germline, CDR1 is SGDLS and CDR2 YYNGEE. The CDR3 is 17 residues long. In nucleotides, the CDR3 is TGTGCCAGCAGCGTAGTGTTTGAGGGGGCCTCCTGGAATGAGCAGTTCTTC. It codes for CASSVVFEGASWNEQFF. Drawing the rest from reference TRBV9 and TRBJ2-1, the complete variable domain is DSGVTQTPKHLITATGQRVTLRCSPRSGDLSVYWYQQSLDQGLQFLIQYYNGEERAKGNILERFSAQQFPDLHSELNLSSLELGDSALYFCASSVVFEGASWNEQFFGPGTRLTVL.

A few counts support this clonotype. The genes are TRBV28 and TRBJ2-3, with D possibly matching TRBD2 (7 bases). Trimming took off 3 bases at V and 3 bases at J, with 16 bases between the two ends. Germline CDR1 and CDR2: MDHEN and SYDVKM. This CDR3 is 16 amino acids long. Here the CDR3 DNA reads TGTGCCAGCAGTTTCCGGGGGGCAGGGCGGACAGATACGCAGTATTTT. Amino acid sequence: CASSFRGAGRTDTQYF.